The 3 T cell receptor beta chains below come from one sample, sequenced in a study of technical replicates of blood from a few donors. Only in-frame clones appear in the TCRdb table, and some are missing; sequencing was by immunoSEQ multiplex PCR. The sample records over 50,000 clones, more than 95% being singletons. Sequenced: T cells isolated from PBMCs. These receptor sequences come from a human donor in good health.

This chain's CDR3 is CASSFWTSGSYEQYF. CDR3 in DNA: TGTGCCAGCAGTTTTTGGACTAGCGGGAGTTACGAGCAGTACTTC. This rearrangement joins TRBV28 to TRBJ2-7, with 13 bases lining up with TRBD2. The CDR3 length is 15 residues. Germline V CDR1 and CDR2: MDHEN, SYDVKM. V lost 3 bases and J lost 4; bases outside the gene matches: 3.

V is TRBV4-1 and J is TRBJ2-3; TRBD2 aligns across 10 bases. The V gene's germline CDR1 is MGHRA and CDR2 YSYEKL. The V and J ends lost 5 bases and 2 bases, in that order; junction bases with no gene match: 4. This CDR3 is 15 amino acids long. CDR3 sequence (DNA): TGCGCCAGCAGCAAGACTAGCGGGCTCACAGATACGCAGTATTTT. Its translation is CASSKTSGLTDTQYF.

The chain employs TRBV5-1 and TRBJ2-5, with 11 nucleotides matching TRBD1. Germline CDR1 is SGHRS and CDR2 is YFSETQ. This CDR3 has 15 amino acids. J gave up 4 bases and V 1 base, and 3 bases lay outside the gene matches. The CDR3 region is CASSLHGQGAETQYF. The DNA for the CDR3 is TGCGCCAGCAGCTTGCATGGACAGGGGGCAGAGACCCAGTACTTC.